This T cell receptor beta chain was sequenced for a study of T cell changes during pregnancy in multiple sclerosis. CDR3 length: 14 amino acids. Trimming left V 5 bases short and J 4 bases short, with 15 bases between. Germline values: CDR1 SGHRS, CDR2 YFSETQ. Repertoires were generated with immunoSEQ multiplex PCR, while TCRdb's copy carries only in-frame clones and drops some. The sample carries more than 90,000 clones, approximately 92% recorded once. The sequenced sample was peripheral blood, obtained after pregnancy. The chain couples TRBV5-1 to TRBJ2-5; possible D gene TRBD1, 5 bases. This clonotype originated in a female donor with multiple sclerosis, enrolled in a pregnancy study. The CDR3 is CASSSQGGGETQYF. The CDR3 DNA reads TGCGCCAGCAGTTCTCAGGGTGGCGGAGAGACCCAGTACTTC.